The clone carrying this T cell receptor beta chain is a singleton in its sample. Its target is not known. Sequencing was performed with immunoSEQ multiplex PCR; in TCRdb, only in-frame clones are kept and a portion is missing. The table shows a few million clones, with 92% occurring only once. Germline CDR1 and CDR2: LGHNA and YSLEER. The CDR3 is 15 amino acids. Trimming cost V 0 bases and J 2 bases, with 11 bases left between them. These data are taken from a study of shared clonotypes between healthy human individuals. Background on the study: Every donor yielded three CD4 naive, three CD4 memory, two CD8 naive and one CD8 memory plate.

Into CD45RA+ naive and CD45RA-negative memory subsets, the CD4+ cells were split. Study observations and caveats: Around 5% of naive CD4 clonotypes were shared across four donors.

The genes are TRBV4-3 and TRBJ2-7, with a possible D match to TRBD1 (6 bases). The receptor was derived from a man aged 18-30 years in good health. Some clones in this sample may be carry-over from other donors' samples. Material for sequencing was naive CD4+ T cells from PBMCs. The subset denotes: CD45RA+ positively selected. The chain's CDR3 is CASSQDPDSAYEQYF. DNA for the CDR3: TGCGCCAGCAGCCAAGATCCGGACAGCGCCTACGAGCAGTACTTC.